What follows is one T cell receptor beta chain and its context. As yet, its antigen is unknown. The record originates from a study of cytomegalovirus exposure and HLA in healthy donors. Study-level background: Around 86 million unique TCRs, all from HLA-typed donors, were included in an early release of the data.

The study, taken as a whole, reports: Common viral pathogens (according to a later analysis) appeared linked to several of the most significant clusters. In a later analysis, the majority of CMV-associated beta chains seemingly showed HLA restriction. The productive fraction for most TCR beta V segments was about 87% or about 30% in an earlier analysis.

Primers included in the PCR were 60 Vbeta and 13 Jbeta primers. The repertoire was sequenced with immunoSEQ multiplex PCR; TCRdb's copy has only in-frame clones and lacks some. Here the sample spans about 170,000 clones, about 80% being singletons. Germline V lookup: CDR1 MDHEN, CDR2 SYDVKM. J lost 6 bases, V lost 5 bases, and 4 bases had no gene match. The CDR3 consists of 14 residues. The sequenced sample was PBMCs. The source of this sequence is a woman between 50 and 59 years old in good health and CMV-seropositive. The rearrangement uses TRBV28 and TRBJ1-2; 12 positions match TRBD1. The CDR3 region is CASSPGQGADGYTF. In nucleotides, the CDR3 is TGTGCCAGCAGTCCGGGACAGGGGGCGGATGGCTACACCTTC.